The clone carrying this T cell receptor (beta chain) was detected ten times or more. The data were taken from a study of blood T cell repertoires in COVID-19. One Seattle source followed patients from active infection through their disease course. The CDR3 spans 14 residues. Germline CDR1 reads MNHEY; CDR2 reads SVGEGT. The V and J ends lost 6 bases and 5 bases, in that order; junction bases with no gene match: 3. Original data processing: Quantification of nucleated cells was approximated via reference gene primer amplification. The repertoire was sequenced with immunoSEQ multiplex PCR; TCRdb's copy has only in-frame clones and lacks some. Clonal size and the V and J genes are those of that table, whereas D and trimming came from the DNA. Of about 300,000 clones in the sample, approximately 89% were seen once.

The V call is TRBV6-2 or TRBV6-3, the J call TRBJ1-6, with TRBD1 matching over 8 bases. The receptor's source is a woman in her twenties or thirties with COVID-19, enrolled during active disease. Sequencing used peripheral blood. The chain's CDR3 is CASSTTGDNSPLHF. The CDR3 nucleotides are TGTGCCAGCAGCACGACAGGGGATAATTCACCCCTCCACTTT.